This T cell receptor (beta chain) was sequenced during a study of blood T cell repertoires in COVID-19. Study at large: PBMCs, B-cell-depleted T cells, or T cells were the source of the cDNA or gDNA that made up the material.

The participants were between 18 and 89 years old and came from under 25 US areas. Donors were grouped by their self-reported clinical history. Profiling relied on immunoSEQ multiplex PCR, and the TCRdb table lists in-frame clones only, not all of them. The sample includes 150,000 or so clones, approximately 79% of them seen just once. The sequence was obtained from a woman between 45 and 60 years old who had recovered from COVID-19. Sequenced input: PBMCs or T cells enriched from blood (not recorded which).

The CDR3 loop is CASSLEGQGNSPLHF. CDR3 in DNA: TGTGCCAGCAGCTTAGAGGGACAGGGGAATTCACCCCTCCACTTT. This chain joins TRBV11-2 and TRBJ1-6; 10 bases line up with TRBD1. The CDR3 has 15 amino acids. Germline trimming cut 0 bases from V and 7 bases from J; bases unmatched to any gene: 0. Germline V gene data show CDR1 as SGHAT and CDR2 as FQNNGV.